This TCR beta chain was identified in a study of OX40 agonist ivuxolimab in advanced cancers. Study details: Partial responses occurred in Three dose-escalation patients, one with hepatocellular carcinoma and two with cutaneous melanoma.

TCRdb keeps only in-frame clones here, not all; method: immunoSEQ multiplex PCR. Altogether 75,000 to 90,000 clones are present, approximately 90% being singletons, with the ten largest covering 2.5% to 3%. Peripheral blood came from all dose cohorts at three timepoints. CDR1 is SGHTA, CDR2 FQGNSA, per germline. The germline V and J ends were trimmed by 5 bases and 0 bases, with 11 bases remaining between them. This CDR3 is built from 16 residues. The clonotype originates from an adult with an advanced solid tumor such as melanoma, head and neck, liver or kidney cancer. The sequences come from CD4+ or CD8+ T cells sorted from blood, collected in a trial of the OX40 agonist ivuxolimab. The rearrangement joins TRBV7-2 to TRBJ2-6, with D possibly called TRBD1 or TRBD2 (5 bases each). CDR3 DNA: TGTGCCAGCAGCCCCGACGGGGCCTCTGGGGCCAACGTCCTGACTTTC. It yields the protein CASSPDGASGANVLTF.